Below, 11 T cell receptor beta chains from the same sample are listed, as sequenced in a study of T cell clonality in common variable immunodeficiency. Measured with immunoSEQ multiplex PCR; TCRdb has only the in-frame clones, and not every one. The data show roughly 70,000 clones, with none appearing a single time. The source material was peripheral blood mononuclear cells. These TCRs come from a person aged 18 to 70 in good health.

This clone was observed many times. Read data end 3 residues before the CDR3 end; the end is taken from the germline J gene. This chain connects TRBV20-1 to TRBJ1-1; 8 bases map to TRBD1. The germline V gene has CDR1 DFQATT and CDR2 SNEGSKA (reference sequence). The CDR3 loop spans 16 amino acids. The sequenced CDR3 bases are TGCAGTGCCAAATTAATGGACAGGGCGGTTTTATTGGAA. Protein sequence: CSAKLMDRAVLLE. The whole CDR3 protein is CSAKLMDRAVLLEAFF.

This clone was observed many times. The DNA ends 3 residues before the CDR3 does, and the rest of the CDR3 is filled in from the germline J gene. The rearrangement joins TRBV6-1 to TRBJ1-5; D remains unclear. Germline V gene lookup returns CDR1 MNHNS and CDR2 SASEGT. Trimming took 4 bases from V and 5 from J, leaving 15 bases between them. This CDR3 is 15 amino acids long. This CDR3 reads CASSAGLIRDQPQHF. The CDR3 DNA, read in part, is TGTGCCAGCAGTGCTGGACTCATTAGGGATCAGCCC.

This clone showed up many times. CDR3 DNA (partial): TGCGCCGCCATTCTGCAGCCGCGGCGGTGTGGAGATACG. Its protein product is CAAILQPRRCGDT. The whole CDR3 sequence is CAAILQPRRCGDTQYF. The chain employs TRBV23-1 and TRBJ2-3; D call uncertain. Read sequence stops 3 residues before the CDR3 end, and the germline J gene provides the missing end. TRBV23-1 counts as an open reading frame of uncertain function. Trimming shortened V by 11 bases and J by 5 bases, and 26 bases separated the two germline ends. The CDR3 spans 16 residues.

This clone was counted at least ten times. The read ends 3 residues shy of where the CDR3 ends; the end is completed using the germline J gene. The same CDR3 is also encoded by other DNA sequences in this sample. V usage is TRBV5-1 and J usage is TRBJ1-1, with D perhaps matching TRBD1 (5 bases). The germline V gene has CDR1 SGHRS and CDR2 YFSETQ. This CDR3 is 14 amino acids long. Trimming removed 4 bases at V and 6 bases at J, with 16 bases between. The CDR3 bases that were read are TGCGCCAGCAGCCGTTCGCAGGGTAAGCCTGAA. This sequence encodes CASSRSQGKPE. The full-length CDR3 reads as CASSRSQGKPEAFF. Looking up the rest from reference TRBV5-1 and TRBJ1-1 gives the full variable domain: KAGVTQTPRYLIKTRGQQVTLSCSPISGHRSVSWYQQTPGQGLQFLFEYFSETQRNKGNFPGRFSGRQFSNSRSEMNVSTLELGDSALYLCASSRSQGKPEAFFGQGTRLTVV.

This clone occurred a few times. The missing CDR3 end, 3 residues past where the read stops, is filled in from the germline J gene. This chain joins TRBV2 and TRBJ2-5; the match to TRBD1 covers 7 bases. Germline CDR1 and CDR2: SNHLY and FYNNEI. The CDR3 contains 13 residues. The junction had 8 bases not matched to a gene; V was cut back by 9 bases and J by 4 bases. The part of the CDR3 DNA that was read is TGTGCCAGGGCACAGGGGACGCGAGAGACC. Translating gives CARAQGTRET. The entire CDR3 reads CARAQGTRETQYF.

There are many counts of this clone. CDR3: CASRGLATHTQYF. Incomplete CDR3 DNA: TGTGCCAGTAGGGGACTAGCAACTCATACG. The rearrangement links TRBV19 to TRBJ2-3; TRBD2 aligns across 9 bases. The read is 3 residues too short to cover the CDR3 end, so that end is filled in from the germline J gene. The V segment lost 6 bases and the J segment 7 bases; nucleotides outside the gene matches: 5. The CDR3 length is 13 residues. Per the germline V gene, CDR1 is LNHDA and CDR2 is SQIVND (reference sequence).

This clone was picked up many times. The read ends 3 residues shy of where the CDR3 ends; the end is completed using the germline J gene. The chain couples TRBV20-1 to TRBJ2-1; D is perhaps TRBD2 (7 bases). CDR1 and CDR2 from the germline V gene are DFQATT and SNEGSKA (reference sequence). The CDR3 has 16 residues. V dropped 6 bases and J dropped 9 bases, with 27 bases sitting between them. CDR3 bases read: TGCAGTGCGATATCCAACCACTGGGGGGGCCTGGGTGAG. This encodes CSAISNHWGGLGE. The whole CDR3 sequence reads CSAISNHWGGLGEQFF.

This clone was counted ten times or more. The CDR3 end falls 3 residues outside the read, so it is completed with the germline J gene. V and J are TRBV2 and TRBJ2-2; 11 bases are shared with TRBD2. Trimming removed 8 bases from V and 1 base from J; junction bases left unmatched: 3. The CDR3 has 15 amino acids. Germline V gene data show CDR1 as SNHLY and CDR2 as FYNNEI. The sequenced CDR3 bases are TGTGCCAGCTGGGGACTAGCGGAGAACACCGGGGAG. Translating it yields CASWGLAENTGE. The complete CDR3 sequence is CASWGLAENTGELFF.

This clone was counted at least ten times. The sequenced fragment ends 3 residues before the CDR3 boundary, so the rest is inferred from the germline J gene. The V gene is TRBV7-9, the J gene TRBJ2-1; the match to TRBD2 covers 7 bases. V lost 8 bases to trimming and J lost 4 bases; unmatched junction nucleotides: 11. Germline V gives CDR1 SEHNR, CDR2 FQNEAQ (reference sequence). The CDR3 extends over 15 amino acids. The CDR3: CASALGSGRYNEQFF. The part of the CDR3 DNA that was read is TGTGCCAGCGCCCTGGGTAGCGGGCGATACAATGAG.

This clone came up many times. The CDR3 goes on 3 residues after the read ends, and that part is filled in from the germline J gene. The chain carries TRBV7-3 and TRBJ2-5, with TRBD2 matching over 8 bases. The CDR3 is 15 amino acids. Germline V gene sequence: CDR1 SGHTA, CDR2 FQGTGA. V dropped 2 bases and J dropped 5; count of bases not matched to a gene: 7. Partial CDR3 DNA: TGTGCCAGCAGCTTATTTTCGGGGGGGCCGGAGACC. Its translation: CASSLFSGGPET. The CDR3, in full, reads CASSLFSGGPETQYF.

This clone was counted ten times or more. The observed sequence ends 3 residues before the CDR3 terminus, with the missing tail filled in from the germline J gene. The rearrangement links TRBV7-8 to TRBJ1-6, with D perhaps matching TRBD1 (5 bases). V gave up 2 bases and J gave up 8 bases, with 13 bases separating them. CDR3 length: 15 residues. Germline loops: CDR1 SGHVS, CDR2 FQNEAQ. The CDR3 DNA, read in part, is TGTGCCAGCAGCTTACCGCGGCAGGGTGATTCACCC. This gives the protein CASSLPRQGDSP. The whole CDR3 sequence is CASSLPRQGDSPLHF.